The sequence of this T cell receptor (beta chain) was determined in a study of T-cell reconstitution after alpha-beta-depleted transplantation in children. CDR3 length equals 16 residues. The V segment lost 0 bases and the J segment 9 bases; nucleotides outside the gene matches: 11. Germline CDR1 MGHRA, CDR2 YSYEKL. A TCRbeta library incorporating unique molecular identifiers was prepared. TCRdb processed the PCR reads anew with MiXCR; each CDR3 protein has one entry. This sample carries 700,000 to 950,000 distinct CDR3 sequences, approximately 15% of them seen once, and the ten largest clones take around 4.5%.

This receptor was taken from a male patient aged 10 to 17 who had a stem cell transplant for acute lymphoblastic leukemia, so the T cells may come from the graft donor. The chain couples TRBV4-1 to TRBJ2-1; TRBD2 matches at 7 bases. Material: PBMCs, mostly from graft donor cells, obtained 360 days after TCRalphabeta/CD19-depleted stem cell transplant. CDR3 loop: CASSQDVGGPEGEQFF. The CDR3 coding sequence is TGCGCCAGCAGCCAAGATGTGGGAGGGCCGGAGGGTGAGCAGTTCTTC.